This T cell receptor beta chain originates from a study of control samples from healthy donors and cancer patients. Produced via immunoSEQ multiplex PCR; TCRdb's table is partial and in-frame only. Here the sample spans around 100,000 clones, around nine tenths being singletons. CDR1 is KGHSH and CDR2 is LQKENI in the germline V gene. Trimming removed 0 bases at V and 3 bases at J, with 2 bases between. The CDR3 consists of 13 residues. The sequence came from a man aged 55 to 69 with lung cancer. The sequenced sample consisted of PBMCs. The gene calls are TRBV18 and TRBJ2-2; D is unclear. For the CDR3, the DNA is TGTGCCAGCTCACCACCGGACACCGGGGAGCTGTTTTTT. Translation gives CASSPPDTGELFF. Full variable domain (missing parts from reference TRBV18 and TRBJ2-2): NAGVMQNPRHLVRRRGQEARLRCSPMKGHSHVYWYRQLPEEGLKFMVYLQKENIIDESGMPKERFSAEFPKEGPSILRIQQVVRGDSAAYFCASSPPDTGELFFGEGSRLTVL.